This TCR beta chain was recorded in a study of shared clonotypes between healthy human individuals. Overall study context: Plates per donor: three CD4 naive, three CD4 memory, two CD8 naive, one CD8 memory.

The assay was immunoSEQ multiplex PCR, and TCRdb's table has in-frame clones only and misses some. In the table there are about 590,000 clones, about 95% of which are singletons. Terminally differentiated effector memory CD45RA+ cells were excluded by CCR7 positive selection of CD45RO-negative cells. To note about this clone: Its specificity is unknown.

Broader study findings: It was only blood that was sampled, and tissue repertoires likely differ.

Material: naive CD8+ T cells sorted from blood. This TCR came from a woman in her twenties or thirties in good health.

The chain's CDR3 is CASSLLGKQYF. The CDR3 DNA is TGTGCCAGCAGCTTACTCGGCAAGCAGTACTTC. V usage is TRBV11-2 and J usage is TRBJ2-7, with D uncertain. The ends were cut back, 2 bases at V and 8 bases at J, with 7 bases in the middle. Germline V CDR1 and CDR2: SGHAT, FQNNGV. The CDR3 has 11 residues.